This entry lists 14 T cell receptor beta chains sequenced from one sample in a study of cytomegalovirus exposure and HLA in healthy donors. PCR primers comprised 60 Vbeta and 13 Jbeta primers. Libraries were prepared by immunoSEQ multiplex PCR; TCRdb keeps only in-frame clonotypes and omits some of them. The sample lists about 150,000 clones, 76% occurring once. Sequencing input: PBMCs. The receptors were sampled from a woman aged 40 to 49 in good health and CMV-seronegative.

The chain carries TRBV10-3 and TRBJ1-1, with a tentative D call TRBD1 (5 bases). The germline gives CDR1 ENHRY, CDR2 SYGVKD. Trimming cost V 7 bases and J 5 bases, with 20 bases left between them. The CDR3 contains 15 residues. The chain's CDR3 is CAITPDSGAWTEAFF. DNA for the CDR3: TGTGCCATCACCCCAGATAGTGGGGCCTGGACTGAAGCTTTCTTT.

This sequence joins TRBV27 and TRBJ1-1; no firm D call. The CDR3 runs to 15 residues. Looked up from germline, CDR1 is MNHEY and CDR2 is SMNVEV (reference sequence). Between the trimmed V and J ends, which lost 4 bases and 1 base, there was a span of 13 bases. The CDR3 spells CASSYGSGGNTEAFF. Here the CDR3 DNA reads TGTGCCAGCAGTTACGGATCAGGAGGGAACACTGAAGCTTTCTTT.

This clone was found once. The rearrangement links TRBV4-1 to TRBJ2-7; 7 bases map to TRBD1. This CDR3 contains 17 residues. The V and J ends lost 0 bases and 4 bases, in that order; junction bases with no gene match: 12. Germline assignment: CDR1 MGHRA and CDR2 YSYEKL. CDR3 loop: CASSQETRTGGFYEQYF. As DNA, the CDR3 is TGCGCCAGCAGCCAAGAAACCAGGACAGGCGGTTTTTACGAGCAGTACTTC.

The rearrangement links TRBV19 to TRBJ2-3, with 8 bases lining up with TRBD1. V shed 4 bases and J 3 bases; nucleotides not matched to a gene: 6. The CDR3 runs to 15 residues. Germline lookup yields CDR1 LNHDA and CDR2 SQIVND (reference sequence). The CDR3 here is CASSTSDRETDTQYF. Here the CDR3 DNA reads TGTGCCAGTAGTACCTCGGACAGGGAGACAGATACGCAGTATTTT.

The chain carries TRBV6-5 and TRBJ2-7, with D tentatively TRBD1 (5 bases). This CDR3 is 8 amino acids long. The germline V gene has CDR1 MNHEY and CDR2 SVGAGI. Between the trimmed V and J ends, which lost 5 bases and 12 bases, there was a span of 5 bases. CDR3 bases: TGTGCCAGCAGTCAGGGGTACTTC. Its protein is CASSQGYF.

This sequence joins TRBV10-3 and TRBJ1-5; TRBD1 is a possible D gene (6 bases). Trimming stripped 1 base from V and 7 bases from J, with 14 bases between. This CDR3 has 15 residues. CDR1 ENHRY and CDR2 SYGVKD come from the germline V gene. The CDR3 reads CAISEWASTGQPQHF. The CDR3 DNA reads as TGTGCCATCAGTGAGTGGGCGAGTACAGGGCAGCCCCAGCATTTT.

The J gene is TRBJ2-1, the V gene TRBV18, with D possibly matching TRBD2 (5 bases). The V end was cut by 7 bases, the J end by 13 bases, with 14 bases between. The germline V gene has CDR1 KGHSH and CDR2 LQKENI. This CDR3 region has 11 residues. For the CDR3, the DNA is TGTGCCAGCTTCAAGGCGGGCCCCCAGTTCTTC. This gives the protein CASFKAGPQFF.

The rearrangement links TRBV9 to TRBJ2-3, with a tentative D call TRBD2 (5 bases). CDR1 and CDR2 (germline): SGDLS, YYNGEE. The CDR3 consists of 16 residues. Trimming left V 0 bases short and J 2 bases short, with 13 bases between. The CDR3 DNA follows: TGTGCCAGCAGCGTAGGACCAGCGGAGTACACAGATACGCAGTATTTT. It translates to CASSVGPAEYTDTQYF.

The gene calls are TRBV4-1 and TRBJ1-3; the D gene is possibly TRBD1 (5 bases). Germline loops: CDR1 MGHRA, CDR2 YSYEKL. The CDR3 totals 20 residues. V was cut by 0 bases and J by 0 bases, with 21 bases left in between. In DNA form, the CDR3 reads TGCGCCAGCAGCCAAGATCATCGGGTAGGGGCTACCCCCTCTGGAAACACCATATATTTT. Protein: CASSQDHRVGATPSGNTIYF.

The rearrangement links TRBV25-1 to TRBJ1-6; D unresolved. Trimming took 1 base from V and 10 from J, leaving 8 bases between them. This CDR3 spans 13 amino acids. Germline V CDR1 and CDR2: MGHDK, SYGVNS. In nucleotides, the CDR3 is TGTGCCAGCAGTGAATGGGAGGTCTCACCCCTCCACTTT. Translating it yields CASSEWEVSPLHF.

CDR3 amino acids: CASSWGLAGGSDTQYF. DNA of the CDR3: TGCGCCAGCAGCTGGGGACTAGCGGGAGGCTCAGATACGCAGTATTTT. This chain links TRBV5-1 with TRBJ2-3; the match to TRBD2 covers 15 bases. Germline V CDR1 and CDR2: SGHRS, YFSETQ. V shed 3 bases, J shed 4 bases, and the junction held 3 bases outside the gene matches. The CDR3 consists of 16 residues.

The chain is built from TRBV4-1 and TRBJ2-2, with 15 bases matching TRBD2. Germline CDR1 reads MGHRA; CDR2 reads YSYEKL. This CDR3 has 18 residues. V lost 4 bases to trimming and J lost 0 bases; unmatched junction nucleotides: 3. The CDR3, as DNA: TGCGCCAGCAGCCGGGGACTAGCGGGAGGTGCGAACACCGGGGAGCTGTTTTTT. Translated, it gives CASSRGLAGGANTGELFF.

The rearrangement joins TRBV29-1 to TRBJ2-7; D might be TRBD1 (5 bases). Germline V gene data show CDR1 as SQVTM and CDR2 as ANQGSEA. V was trimmed by 2 bases and J by 0 bases, leaving 8 bases between them. The CDR3 has 13 residues. CDR3 nucleotide sequence: TGCAGCGTTGAAACAGGTCCCTCCTACGAGCAGTACTTC. Protein: CSVETGPSYEQYF.

The chain combines TRBV6-5 with TRBJ2-7; 9 bases align to TRBD2. The CDR3 totals 16 residues. V dropped 0 bases and J dropped 3; count of bases not matched to a gene: 6. CDR1 is MNHEY and CDR2 is SVGAGI in the germline V gene. The CDR3 DNA sequence: TGTGCCAGCAGTTACTCCTTGACTAGCGGAGACTACGAGCAGTACTTC. Protein: CASSYSLTSGDYEQYF.